This TCR beta chain was documented in a study of PD-1 blockade in classical Hodgkin lymphoma. Every patient was affected by relapse after autologous stem cell transplantation, while exposure to brentuximab vedotin was not uniform. Using immunoSEQ multiplex PCR, the repertoire was profiled, and TCRdb retains in-frame clones only, with some absent. Among roughly 13,000 clones listed, approximately 86% were seen once. CDR3 length: 14 amino acids. The V and J ends lost 8 bases and 5 bases respectively, with 16 bases between them. Per the germline V gene, CDR1 is MNHNY and CDR2 is SVGAGI (reference sequence).

This material consisted of peripheral blood mononuclear cells (PBMCs), taken at baseline. The chain has TRBV6-6 and TRBJ1-5; maybe TRBD1 (6 bases). The sequence was collected from a human donor with classical Hodgkin lymphoma. The CDR3, as DNA: TGTGCCAGCGTTTACCAGGACAGCCATCAGCCCCAGCATTTT. This translates into CASVYQDSHQPQHF.